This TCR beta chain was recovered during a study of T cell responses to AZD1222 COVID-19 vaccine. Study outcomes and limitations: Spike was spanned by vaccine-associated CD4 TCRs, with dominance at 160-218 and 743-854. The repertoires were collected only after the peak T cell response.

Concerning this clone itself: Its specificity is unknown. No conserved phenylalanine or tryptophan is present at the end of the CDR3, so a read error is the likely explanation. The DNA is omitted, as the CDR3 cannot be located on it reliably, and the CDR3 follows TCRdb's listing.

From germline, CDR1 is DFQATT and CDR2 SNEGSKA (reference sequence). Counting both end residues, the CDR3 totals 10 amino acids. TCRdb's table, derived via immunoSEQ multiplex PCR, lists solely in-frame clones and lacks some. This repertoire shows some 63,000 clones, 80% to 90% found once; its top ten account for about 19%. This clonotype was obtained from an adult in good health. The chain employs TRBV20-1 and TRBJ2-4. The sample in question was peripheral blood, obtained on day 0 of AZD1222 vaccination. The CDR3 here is CSARERYKNV.